This T cell receptor beta chain stems from a study of blood T cell repertoires in COVID-19. Background on the study: There were acute and convalescent COVID-19 samples, and they came from the United States, Italy and Spain. Nucleic acid was either cDNA or gDNA, and it came from T cells, B-cell-depleted T cells, or PBMCs.

This clone has a single count. The authors' processing: Cell counts per sample came from amplifying reference gene primers. Assay used: immunoSEQ multiplex PCR; TCRdb lists only in-frame clones, some missing. That table furnishes V, J and clone size, whereas the DNA furnished D and trimming. The sample lists about 110,000 clones; 81% were seen once. CDR3 size: 15 residues. V was shortened by 0 bases and J by 8 bases, with 17 bases between the two germline ends. The V gene's germline CDR1 is SGHRS and CDR2 YFSETQ. The TCR comes from an elderly man with acute or convalescent COVID-19. The chain carries TRBV5-1 and TRBJ1-2; TRBD1 is a possible D gene (5 bases). The specimen sequenced was peripheral blood. The DNA of the CDR3 is TGCGCCAGCAGCTTGGTGACAGAAAACCATCAAGGCTACACCTTC. Translated, it gives CASSLVTENHQGYTF.